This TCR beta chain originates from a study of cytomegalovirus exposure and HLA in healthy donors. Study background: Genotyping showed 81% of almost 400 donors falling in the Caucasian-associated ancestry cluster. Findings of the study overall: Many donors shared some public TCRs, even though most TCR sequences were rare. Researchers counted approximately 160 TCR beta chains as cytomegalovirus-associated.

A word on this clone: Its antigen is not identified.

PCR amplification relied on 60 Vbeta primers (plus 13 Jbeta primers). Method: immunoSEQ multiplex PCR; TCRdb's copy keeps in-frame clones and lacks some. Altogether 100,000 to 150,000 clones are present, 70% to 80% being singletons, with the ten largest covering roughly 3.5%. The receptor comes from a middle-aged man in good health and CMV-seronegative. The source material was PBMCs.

In DNA, the CDR3 is TGTGCCAGCTCACACGAGGGACGGGACTCCTACGAGCAGTACTTC. This gives the protein CASSHEGRDSYEQYF. The chain employs TRBV18 and TRBJ2-5, with D perhaps TRBD1 or TRBD2 (5 bases each). TRBJ2-7 matches the DNA end more closely, so the J call is doubtful. CDR3 length equals 15 residues. In germline, CDR1 is KGHSH, CDR2 LQKENI.